This T cell receptor beta chain was sequenced for a study of Graves' ophthalmopathy and Graves' hyperthyroidism. The TCR beta CDR3 regions underwent amplification from RNA transcripts. The library came from an HTBI-primed first-round RT-PCR and a second-round multiplex PCR. MiXCR was run by TCRdb on the multiplex PCR reads, yielding one entry per CDR3 protein. Here the sample spans a few hundred thousand distinct CDR3 sequences, 17% being singletons. Trimming pared 5 bases from V and 5 bases from J, leaving 27 bases between. Germline V gives CDR1 SGHVS, CDR2 FQNEAQ. The CDR3 runs to 18 residues. This clonotype was detected ten times or more.

The sample consisted of peripheral blood. V is TRBV7-8 and J is TRBJ2-5; D is tentatively TRBD1 or TRBD2 (6 bases each). The sequence derives from an adult woman with stable Graves' hyperthyroidism. CDR3 coding DNA: TGTGCCAGCAGCCACCTACGGCCCGCCGGGGGCGGATGGGAGACCCAGTACTTC. As protein: CASSHLRPAGGGWETQYF.